This is a list of T cell receptor beta chains from one sample in a study of CD8+ T cells in alopecia areata. Using immunoSEQ multiplex PCR, the repertoire was profiled, and TCRdb retains in-frame clones only, with some absent. The sample shows about 110,000 clones, roughly three fifths of them seen only once. The sample was CD8+ T cells sorted from blood, taken at week 24, from a patient treated with tofacitinib. All receptors derive from a human donor with alopecia areata. Both conserved end residues are part of each CDR3. Fields, in order: V gene, clone size, J gene, CDR3 length, D gene, CDR3 DNA, CDR3 protein. A D gene is named only where the DNA matches it firmly. Only some rows state a clone size, as once, few, many or a class for expanded clones.

TRBV7-6,few,TRBJ1-2,17,NA,TGTGCCAGCAGCTTAGCGGAGTTCGACGGGTTCGACTATGGCTACACCTTC,CASSLAEFDGFDYGYTF
TRBV4-3,few,TRBJ2-7,15,NA,TGCGCCAGCAGCCAAGGTCTGGGCCAGGGCTACGAGCAGTACTTC,CASSQGLGQGYEQYF
TRBV7-6,NA,TRBJ1-2,14,NA,TGTGCCAGCAGCTCCGCCCCCCGATCCTATGGCTACACCTTC,CASSSAPRSYGYTF
TRBV4-2,NA,TRBJ2-7,14,NA,TGTGCCAGCAGCGGAAAATTCGATGGGGCCGAGCAGTACTTC,CASSGKFDGAEQYF
TRBV13,NA,TRBJ2-3,15,TRBD2,TGTGCCAGCATCACGACTAGCGGGGGTCCAGATACGCAGTATTTT,CASITTSGGPDTQYF
TRBV11-2,NA,TRBJ2-1,13,NA,TGTGCCAGCAGCTTAGTAAGCGGGTACGAGCAGTTCTTC,CASSLVSGYEQFF
TRBV7-9,NA,TRBJ2-5,15,TRBD2,TGTGCCAGCAGCTTGTTGACTAGCGGGGAAGAGACCCAGTACTTC,CASSLLTSGEETQYF
TRBV5-6,NA,TRBJ1-1,15,NA,TGTGCCAGCAAGAAGATCTGGGGCTCGAACACTGAAGCTTTCTTT,CASKKIWGSNTEAFF
TRBV6-6,few,TRBJ1-2,14,NA,TGTGCCAGCAGTCCTCGGGAGGGACGCTATGGCTACACCTTC,CASSPREGRYGYTF
TRBV7-9,NA,TRBJ2-7,12,TRBD1,TGTGCCAGCAGCTCGGACAGGGGCGAGCAGTACTTC,CASSSDRGEQYF
TRBV6-5,NA,TRBJ2-5,14,TRBD2,TGTGCCAGCAGGACTAGCGGGTACCAAGAGACCCAGTACTTC,CASRTSGYQETQYF
TRBV6-1,NA,TRBJ2-3,15,NA,TGTGCCAGCAGTTCAATGGAGGGCTCGGGAGATACGCAGTATTTT,CASSSMEGSGDTQYF
TRBV7-9,few,TRBJ1-5,16,NA,TGTGCCAGCAGTTCGGGACTTTTGCTGGGAGATCAGCCCCAGCATTTT,CASSSGLLLGDQPQHF
TRBV6-5,NA,TRBJ2-5,12,NA,TGTGCCAGCAGTCCAGGGGATGGGACCCAGTACTTC,CASSPGDGTQYF
TRBV4-1,few,TRBJ2-7,15,NA,TGCGCCAGCAGCCAAGAAGAGGGGGGTTCCTACGAGCAGTACTTC,CASSQEEGGSYEQYF
TRBV4-2,NA,TRBJ2-1,16,TRBD1,TGTGCCAGCAGCCAAGATGGTGGACAGGGTGGCGGTGAGCAGTTCTTC,CASSQDGGQGGGEQFF
TRBV6-5,NA,TRBJ2-7,14,TRBD1,TGTGCCAGCAGTTACGGGGACAGGCTCTACGAGCAGTACTTC,CASSYGDRLYEQYF
TRBV4-1,once,TRBJ2-3,16,NA,TGCGCCAGCAGCCAAGGGGAAGCACTTGGCACAGATACGCAGTATTTT,CASSQGEALGTDTQYF
TRBV13,NA,TRBJ2-3,14,TRBD2,TGTGCCAGCAGCCTTAGCGGGGACGGGGATACGCAGTATTTT,CASSLSGDGDTQYF
TRBV29-1,few,TRBJ2-3,18,TRBD2,TGCAGCGCCCGAGGGCTAGCGGGGGGAAGGAAAAGCACAGATACGCAGTATTTT,CSARGLAGGRKSTDTQYF
TRBV27,few,TRBJ1-2,13,NA,TGTGCCAGCAGTTTGGACAGTCTCTATGGCTACACCTTC,CASSLDSLYGYTF
TRBV6-6,NA,TRBJ2-7,13,NA,TGTGCCAGCAGCCCGGCCTTCCCCTACGAGCAGTACTTC,CASSPAFPYEQYF
TRBV27,NA,TRBJ1-5,15,NA,TGTGCCAGCAGTTTATTACCGGGGGCCGGTCAGCCCCAGCATTTT,CASSLLPGAGQPQHF
TRBV9,NA,TRBJ2-5,14,NA,TGTGCCAGCAGCGGGGCAGGTCCTCAAGAGACCCAGTACTTC,CASSGAGPQETQYF
TRBV4-3,NA,TRBJ2-7,15,TRBD2,TGCGCCAGCAGCCAAGGGCGGGGGGCCCCCTACGAGCAGTACTTC,CASSQGRGAPYEQYF
TRBV13,NA,TRBJ2-7,14,NA,TGTGCCAGCAGTACCACCGGGACAAGCCTCTCAATATCCTTC,CASSTTGTSLSISF
TRBV7-9,NA,TRBJ1-1,13,NA,TGTGCCAGCAGCCCCCAAGTGGGCACTGAAGCTTTCTTT,CASSPQVGTEAFF
TRBV5-1,NA,TRBJ2-3,15,NA,TGCGCCAGCAGCTTGGCTCGGGGCCCCACAGATACGCAGTATTTT,CASSLARGPTDTQYF
TRBV6-1,few,TRBJ1-1,15,NA,TGTGCCAGCACCCTAATCCGACAGGCTATAACTGAAGCTTTCTTT,CASTLIRQAITEAFF
TRBV4-2,NA,TRBJ2-1,15,NA,TGTGCCAGCAGCCAAGAATGGGCTGTCTACAATGAGCAGTTCTTC,CASSQEWAVYNEQFF
TRBV5-6,NA,TRBJ2-7,13,NA,TGTGCCAGCAGCCCTGGAGACTCCTACGAGCAGTACTTC,CASSPGDSYEQYF
TRBV29-1,NA,TRBJ2-1,12,TRBD2,TGCAGCGTAGTCAGCGGGGGGGTCGAGCAGTTCTTC,CSVVSGGVEQFF
TRBV5-4,NA,TRBJ1-2,15,NA,TGTGCCAGCAGCCCGGAGCGGAACCCCGACTATGGCTACACCTTC,CASSPERNPDYGYTF
TRBV5-6,NA,TRBJ2-1,13,NA,TGTGCCAGCAGCTTTCAGTCCTACAATGAGCAGTTCTTC,CASSFQSYNEQFF
TRBV4-1,NA,TRBJ1-2,13,NA,TGCGCCAGCAGCCAAGGGGGGTCCGGTGGCTACACCTTC,CASSQGGSGGYTF
TRBV5-1,NA,TRBJ2-7,14,NA,TGCGCCAGCAGCTTTGGCAGGGCCACCTACGAGCAGTACTTC,CASSFGRATYEQYF
TRBV7-9,NA,TRBJ2-1,13,TRBD2,TGTGCCAGCAGCCGCGGGGGGATTAATGAGCAGTTCTTC,CASSRGGINEQFF
TRBV6-4,medium-sized,TRBJ2-2,13,NA,TGTGCCAGCAGCAAGGACAACACCGGGGAGCTGTTTTTT,CASSKDNTGELFF
TRBV2,NA,TRBJ2-7,15,NA,TGTGCCAGCAGTGAAGGCCTCGACAGGATTTACGAGCAGTACTTC,CASSEGLDRIYEQYF
TRBV11-2,NA,TRBJ1-1,13,NA,TGTGCCAGCAGCTTGGGATGGAACACTGAAGCTTTCTTT,CASSLGWNTEAFF
TRBV13,NA,TRBJ2-7,16,TRBD1,TGTGCCAGCAGCTGGGGGCCGGGGACAGGGTCGAACGAGCAGTACTTC,CASSWGPGTGSNEQYF
TRBV15,NA,TRBJ1-5,19,NA,TGTGCCACCAGCAGAGATTGGCCCCAGGGTTCGGGCCTTGATCAGCCCCAGCATTTT,CATSRDWPQGSGLDQPQHF
TRBV29-1,few,TRBJ2-2,11,NA,TGCAGCGTTGTGTACACCGGGGAGCTGTTTTTT,CSVVYTGELFF
TRBV30,NA,TRBJ2-2,19,TRBD1,TGTGCCTGGACCCCGGGGACAGGGATCACCGTGGTCGACACCGGGGAGCTGTTTTTT,CAWTPGTGITVVDTGELFF
TRBV27,NA,TRBJ2-2,19,TRBD1,TGTGCCAGCACCTTTGGACCACAGGGGGCAGTCTCAGGAACCGGGGAGCTGTTTTTT,CASTFGPQGAVSGTGELFF
TRBV29-1,NA,TRBJ1-2,12,NA,TGCAGCGTTGAAGAGACACACTATGGCTACACCTTC,CSVEETHYGYTF
TRBV4-1,NA,TRBJ2-7,11,NA,TGCGCCAGCAGCCAAGTTTACGAGCAGTACTTC,CASSQVYEQYF
TRBV9,NA,TRBJ2-7,14,NA,TGTGCCAGCAGCGCCCGGACAGGGAGGGACGAGCAGTACTTC,CASSARTGRDEQYF
TRBV10-3,NA,TRBJ1-2,15,NA,TGTGCCATCAGCAGTTGGCAGGGAGGAAACTATGGCTACACCTTC,CAISSWQGGNYGYTF
TRBV30,NA,TRBJ1-4,13,NA,TGTGCCTGGAGTAGGACGACAGTGGGAAAACTGTTTTTT,CAWSRTTVGKLFF